The TCR beta chain under discussion was sequenced for a study of blood T cell repertoires in COVID-19. Background on the study: The United States, Italy and Spain supplied acute and convalescent COVID-19 samples.

The CDR3 has 15 residues. Germline assignment: CDR1 LGHDT and CDR2 YNNKEL (reference sequence). Losses at the gene ends were 5 bases for V and 3 bases for J; bases not matched to a gene: 7. Original methodology: It was from reference gene primer amplification that nucleated cell counts were estimated. Data came from immunoSEQ multiplex PCR; TCRdb stores just in-frame clones and leaves some out. The D gene and trimming were derived from the DNA, and the V and J assignments and clone size from that table. This sample yields about 140,000 clones, of which less than 85% are seen a single time; 5.5% to 8% belongs to the top ten.

Material for sequencing was peripheral blood. V usage is TRBV3-1 (or the pseudogene TRBV3-2) and J usage is TRBJ1-5; TRBD1 agrees at 7 bases. The TCR originated in a human donor in a cohort sampled during active COVID-19. The DNA for the CDR3 is TGTGCCAGCAGCAACAGAGGACAGGACAATCAGCCCCAGCATTTT. Translation gives CASSNRGQDNQPQHF.